This T cell receptor beta chain was profiled in a study of control samples from healthy donors and cancer patients (dated by TCRdb to 2019 to 2021). The method was the immunoSEQ multiplex PCR assay. TCRdb retrieved this table from immuneACCESS and kept in-frame rearrangements only. Not all clones are present; in checked studies, unresolved V genes account for under half, and no reason is known for the remainder. The sample table shows about 160,000 clones, and about 94% are seen once. Of the sample, 14% is held by the ten largest clones. Concerning this clone itself: The clone's antigen remains unknown. Per-nucleotide qualities are absent, and no much larger clonotype sits a single base away.

CDR1 and CDR2 are drawn from the germline V gene: SNHLY, FYNNEI. The CDR3 has 15 amino acids, counting the end cysteine and phenylalanine. CDR3 DNA only is kept here, 45 bases in frame from base 1. The germline ends are 11 bases apart after V is trimmed by 5 bases and J by 0 bases. Specimen: PBMCs. The receptor's source is a man aged 55 to 70 with colorectal cancer. The receptor chain draws on TRBV2 and TRBJ2-4, with an unclear D gene assignment. The DNA reads TGTGCCAGCAGTATGGTCATTATAGCCAAAAACATTCAGTACTTC. This yields the protein CASSMVIIAKNIQYF.